This passage covers 2 T cell receptor beta chains from one sample sequenced in a study of CD8+ T cells in alopecia areata. Documented treatment: oral pan-JAK inhibitor, 5-10 mg twice daily. TCR sequencing used cDNA made by reverse transcription of extracted RNA. Sequenced by immunoSEQ multiplex PCR; TCRdb stores in-frame clones only, minus some. The sample includes roughly 98,000 clones, around 60% of them seen just once. The sample consisted of CD8+ T cells sorted from blood, taken at week 4, from a patient treated with tofacitinib. These receptors were obtained from a human donor with alopecia areata.

The CDR3 nucleotides are TGTGCCAGCAGCTTAAAAAGCGGGGGACAAGAGACCCAGTACTTC. Encoded protein: CASSLKSGGQETQYF. The rearrangement links TRBV7-7 to TRBJ2-5; 8 bases line up with TRBD2. Germline assignment: CDR1 SSHAT and CDR2 FNYEAQ (reference sequence). CDR3 length: 15 amino acids. J was trimmed by 2 bases and V by 2 bases; bases with no gene match: 4. Looking up the rest from reference TRBV7-7 and TRBJ2-5 gives the full variable domain: GAGVSQSPRYKVTKRGQDVTLRCDPISSHATLYWYQQALGQGPEFLTYFNYEAQPDKSGLPSDRFSAERPEGSISTLTIQRTEQRDSAMYRCASSLKSGGQETQYFGPGTRLLVL.

The sample holds a few counts of this clone. The chain combines TRBV4-1 with TRBJ2-1; D not resolved. This CDR3 has 12 residues. Trimming took off 4 bases at V and 10 bases at J, with 11 bases between the two ends. From germline, CDR1 is MGHRA and CDR2 YSYEKL. The CDR3 region is CASSPRSGEQFF. CDR3 sequence (DNA): TGCGCCAGCAGCCCCAGGTCAGGCGAGCAGTTCTTC.